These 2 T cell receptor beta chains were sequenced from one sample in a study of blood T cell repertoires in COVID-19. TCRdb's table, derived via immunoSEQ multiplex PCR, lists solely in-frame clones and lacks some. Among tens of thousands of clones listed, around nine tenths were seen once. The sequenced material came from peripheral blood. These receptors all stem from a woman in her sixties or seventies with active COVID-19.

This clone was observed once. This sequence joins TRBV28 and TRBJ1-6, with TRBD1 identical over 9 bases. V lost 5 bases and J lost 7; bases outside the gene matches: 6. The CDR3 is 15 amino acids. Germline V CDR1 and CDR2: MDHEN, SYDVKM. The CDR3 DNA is TGTGCCAGCAGTGGATTGGGACAGGGAAATTCACCCCTCCACTTT. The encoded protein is CASSGLGQGNSPLHF.

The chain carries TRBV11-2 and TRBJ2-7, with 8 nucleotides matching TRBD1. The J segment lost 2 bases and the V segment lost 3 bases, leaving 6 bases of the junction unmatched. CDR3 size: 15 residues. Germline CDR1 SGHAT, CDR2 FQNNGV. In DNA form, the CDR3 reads TGTGCCAGCAGCTTCGGACAGGGCCCCGCCTACGAGCAGTACTTC. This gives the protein CASSFGQGPAYEQYF.